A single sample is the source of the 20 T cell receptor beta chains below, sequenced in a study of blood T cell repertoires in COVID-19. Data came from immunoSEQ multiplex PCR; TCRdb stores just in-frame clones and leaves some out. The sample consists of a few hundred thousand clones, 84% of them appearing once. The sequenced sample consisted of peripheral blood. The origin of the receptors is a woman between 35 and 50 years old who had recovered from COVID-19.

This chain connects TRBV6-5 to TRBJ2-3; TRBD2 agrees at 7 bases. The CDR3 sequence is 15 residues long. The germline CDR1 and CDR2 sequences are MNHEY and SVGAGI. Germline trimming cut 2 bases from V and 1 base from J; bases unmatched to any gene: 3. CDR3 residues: CASSYLSGGTDTQYF. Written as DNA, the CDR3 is TGTGCCAGCAGTTACCTCAGCGGGGGCACAGATACGCAGTATTTT.

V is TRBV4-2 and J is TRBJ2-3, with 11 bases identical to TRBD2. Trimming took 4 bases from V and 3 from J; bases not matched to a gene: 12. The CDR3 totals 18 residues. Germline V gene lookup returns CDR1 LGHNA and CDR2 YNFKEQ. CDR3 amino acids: CASSPQSPSGGWTDTQYF. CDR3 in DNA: TGTGCCAGCAGCCCCCAGAGCCCTAGCGGGGGGTGGACAGATACGCAGTATTTT.

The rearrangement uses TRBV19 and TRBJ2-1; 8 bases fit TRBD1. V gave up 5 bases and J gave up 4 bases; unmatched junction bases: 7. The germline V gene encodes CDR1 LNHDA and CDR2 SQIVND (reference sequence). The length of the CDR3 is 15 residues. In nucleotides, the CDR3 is TGTGCCAGTAGTTCCCGGGACAGGACATACAATGAGCAGTTCTTC. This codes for CASSSRDRTYNEQFF.

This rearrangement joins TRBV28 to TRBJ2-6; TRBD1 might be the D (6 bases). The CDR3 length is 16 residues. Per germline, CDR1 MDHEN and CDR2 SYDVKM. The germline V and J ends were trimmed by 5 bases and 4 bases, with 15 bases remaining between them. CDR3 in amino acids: CASSHREGAGANVLTF. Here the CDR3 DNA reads TGTGCCAGCAGTCACAGGGAAGGGGCCGGGGCCAACGTCCTGACTTTC.

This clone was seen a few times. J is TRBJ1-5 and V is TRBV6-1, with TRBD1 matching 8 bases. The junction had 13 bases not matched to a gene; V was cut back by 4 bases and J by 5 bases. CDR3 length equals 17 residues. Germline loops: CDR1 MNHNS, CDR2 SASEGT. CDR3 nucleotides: TGTGCCAGCAGTGTCGGGACAGGTTTAGAGGAGGATCAGCCCCAGCATTTT. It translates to CASSVGTGLEEDQPQHF.

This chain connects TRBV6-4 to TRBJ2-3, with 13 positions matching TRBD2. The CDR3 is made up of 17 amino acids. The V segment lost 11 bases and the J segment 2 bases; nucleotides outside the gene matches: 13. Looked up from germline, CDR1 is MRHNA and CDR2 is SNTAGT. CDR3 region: CAWTSGGPPSHTDTQYF. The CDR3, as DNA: TGTGCCTGGACTAGCGGGGGCCCCCCCTCCCACACAGATACGCAGTATTTT.

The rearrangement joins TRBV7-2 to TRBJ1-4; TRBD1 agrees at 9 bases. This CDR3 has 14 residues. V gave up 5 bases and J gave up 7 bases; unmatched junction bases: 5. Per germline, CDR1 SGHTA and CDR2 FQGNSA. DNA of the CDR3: TGTGCCAGCAGCCGGACAGGGGCGACTGAAAAACTGTTTTTT. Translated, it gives CASSRTGATEKLFF.

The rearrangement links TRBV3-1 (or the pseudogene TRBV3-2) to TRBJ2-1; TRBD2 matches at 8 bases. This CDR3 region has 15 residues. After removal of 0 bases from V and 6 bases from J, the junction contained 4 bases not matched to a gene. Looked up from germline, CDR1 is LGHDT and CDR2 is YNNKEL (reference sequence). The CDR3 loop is CASSQDRSGGNEQFF. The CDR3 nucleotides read TGTGCCAGCAGCCAAGACAGGAGCGGGGGCAATGAGCAGTTCTTC.

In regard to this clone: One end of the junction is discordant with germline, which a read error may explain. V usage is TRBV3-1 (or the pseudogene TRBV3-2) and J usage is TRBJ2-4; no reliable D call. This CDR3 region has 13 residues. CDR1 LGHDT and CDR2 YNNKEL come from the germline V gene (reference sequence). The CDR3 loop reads CASSQNLHPLRHF. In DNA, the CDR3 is TGTGCCAGCAGTCAAAACCTCCACCCACTAAGGCACTTC.

CDR3 bases: TGCGCCAGCAGCCAAGTTTCCAGGGTGGTCGGCAATGAGCAGTTCTTC. Translating it yields CASSQVSRVVGNEQFF. This sequence joins TRBV4-1 and TRBJ2-1; a weak D match, TRBD1 (5 bases). The germline V and J ends were trimmed by 1 base and 6 bases, with 16 bases remaining between them. Germline CDR1 MGHRA, CDR2 YSYEKL. This CDR3 spans 16 amino acids.

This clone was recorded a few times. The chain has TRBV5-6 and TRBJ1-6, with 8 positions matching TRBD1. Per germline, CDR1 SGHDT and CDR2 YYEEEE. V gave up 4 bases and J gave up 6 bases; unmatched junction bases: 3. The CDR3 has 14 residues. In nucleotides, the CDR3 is TGTGCCAGCAGCAGGGGACAGGTTAATTCACCCCTCCACTTT. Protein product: CASSRGQVNSPLHF.

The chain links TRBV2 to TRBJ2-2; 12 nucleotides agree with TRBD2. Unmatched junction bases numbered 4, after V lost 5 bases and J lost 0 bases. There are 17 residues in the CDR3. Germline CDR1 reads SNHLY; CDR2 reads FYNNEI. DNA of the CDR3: TGTGCCAGCAGTCGGACTAGCGGGAAAACGAACACCGGGGAGCTGTTTTTT. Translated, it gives CASSRTSGKTNTGELFF. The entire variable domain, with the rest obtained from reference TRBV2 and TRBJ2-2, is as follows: EPEVTQTPSHQVTQMGQEVILRCVPISNHLYFYWYRQILGQKVEFLVSFYNNEISEKSEIFDDQFSVERPDGSNFTLKIRSTKLEDSAMYFCASSRTSGKTNTGELFFGEGSRLTVL.

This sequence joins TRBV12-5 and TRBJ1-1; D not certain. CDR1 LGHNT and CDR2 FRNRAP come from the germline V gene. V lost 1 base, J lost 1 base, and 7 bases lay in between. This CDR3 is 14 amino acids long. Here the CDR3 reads CASGLARGNTEAFF. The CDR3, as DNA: TGTGCTAGTGGTTTGGCCCGGGGGAACACTGAAGCTTTCTTT. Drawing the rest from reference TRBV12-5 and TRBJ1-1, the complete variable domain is DARVTQTPRHKVTEMGQEVTMRCQPILGHNTVFWYRQTMMQGLELLAYFRNRAPLDDSGMPKDRFSAEMPDATLATLKIQPSEPRDSAVYFCASGLARGNTEAFFGQGTRLTVV.

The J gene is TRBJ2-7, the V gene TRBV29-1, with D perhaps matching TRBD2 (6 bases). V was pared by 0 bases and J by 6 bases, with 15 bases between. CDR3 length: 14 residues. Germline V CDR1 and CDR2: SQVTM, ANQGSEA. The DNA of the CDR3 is TGCAGCGTTGAAGAGCCGGGACTTAGGTCCGAGCAGTACTTC. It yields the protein CSVEEPGLRSEQYF.

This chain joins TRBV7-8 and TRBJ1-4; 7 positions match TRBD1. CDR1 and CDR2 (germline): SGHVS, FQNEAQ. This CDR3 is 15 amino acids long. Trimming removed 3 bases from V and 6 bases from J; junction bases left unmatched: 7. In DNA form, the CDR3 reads TGTGCCAGCAGCTTCTCAAGGGGGACAGATGAAAAACTGTTTTTT. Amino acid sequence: CASSFSRGTDEKLFF.

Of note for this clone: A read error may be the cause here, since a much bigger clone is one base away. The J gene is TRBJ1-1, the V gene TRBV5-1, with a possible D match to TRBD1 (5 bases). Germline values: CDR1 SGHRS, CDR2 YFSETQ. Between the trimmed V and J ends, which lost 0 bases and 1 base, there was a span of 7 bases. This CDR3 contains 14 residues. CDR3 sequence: CASSLAQGNTEAFF. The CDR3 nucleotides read TGCGCCAGCAGCTTGGCGCAGGGGAACACTGAAGCTTTCTTT.

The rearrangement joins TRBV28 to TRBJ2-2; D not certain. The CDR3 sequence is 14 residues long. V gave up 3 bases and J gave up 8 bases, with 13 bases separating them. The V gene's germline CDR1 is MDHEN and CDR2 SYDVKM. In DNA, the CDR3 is TGTGCCAGCAGTTTGGTCGGTCCCGCTGGGGAGCTGTTTTTT. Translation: CASSLVGPAGELFF.

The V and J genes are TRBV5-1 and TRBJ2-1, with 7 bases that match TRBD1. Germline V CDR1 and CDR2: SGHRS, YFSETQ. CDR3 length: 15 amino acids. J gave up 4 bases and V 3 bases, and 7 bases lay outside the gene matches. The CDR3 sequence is CASSSSGQQYNEQFF. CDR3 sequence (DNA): TGCGCCAGCAGCTCATCGGGACAGCAATACAATGAGCAGTTCTTC.

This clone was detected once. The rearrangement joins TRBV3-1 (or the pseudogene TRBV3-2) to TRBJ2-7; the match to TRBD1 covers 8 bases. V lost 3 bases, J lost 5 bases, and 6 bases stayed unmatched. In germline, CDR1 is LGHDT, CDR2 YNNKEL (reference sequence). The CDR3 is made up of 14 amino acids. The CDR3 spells CASSQRPGGHEQYF. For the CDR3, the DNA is TGTGCCAGCAGCCAGCGTCCAGGGGGCCACGAGCAGTACTTC.

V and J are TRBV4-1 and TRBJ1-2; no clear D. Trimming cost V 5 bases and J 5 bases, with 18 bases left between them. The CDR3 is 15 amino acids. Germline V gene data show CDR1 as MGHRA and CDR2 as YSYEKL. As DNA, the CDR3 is TGCGCCAGCAGCTCTCCCCCCGGCGGGCGATATGGCTACACCTTC. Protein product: CASSSPPGGRYGYTF.